These T cell receptor beta chains were read from a single sample in a study of shared clonotypes between healthy human individuals. The protocol was immunoSEQ multiplex PCR, while the TCRdb copy is restricted to in-frame clones and leaves out a portion. The sample has 550,000 to 700,000 clones, around four fifths seen once. The sequencing sample was made of memory CD4+ T cells sorted from blood. The source of these receptors is a woman aged 25-40 years in good health. Both conserved end residues are part of each CDR3. The D gene is left open where the match is weak. Not all rows give a size; the values are once, few, many and, for expanded clones, a class.

D gene,J gene,V gene,clone size,CDR3 protein,CDR3 DNA
TRBD1,TRBJ1-2,TRBV5-6,few,CASSRDRGIDGYTF,TGTGCCAGCAGCCGCGACAGGGGGATCGACGGCTACACCTTC
NA,TRBJ2-5,TRBV7-7,NA,CASSFPAEETQYF,TGTGCCAGCAGCTTTCCGGCAGAAGAGACCCAGTACTTC
NA,TRBJ2-7,TRBV28,NA,CASSLTVLAYEQYF,TGTGCCAGCAGTTTGACAGTTTTAGCATACGAGCAGTACTTC
TRBD1,TRBJ2-7,TRBV9,NA,CASSVGQGVFYEQYF,TGTGCCAGCAGCGTAGGACAGGGAGTTTTCTACGAGCAGTACTTC
NA,TRBJ2-5,TRBV19,NA,CASSIFLSSETQYF,TGTGCCAGTAGTATCTTTTTGTCTAGCGAGACCCAGTACTTC
NA,TRBJ1-1,TRBV2,NA,CASISEGWSTEAFF,TGTGCCAGCATATCAGAGGGCTGGAGCACTGAAGCTTTCTTT
TRBD2,TRBJ2-5,TRBV28,NA,CASRSSGSGELETQYF,TGTGCCAGCAGATCTAGCGGGAGCGGCGAGTTGGAGACCCAGTACTTC
NA,TRBJ2-7,TRBV27,NA,CASSGRYYEQYF,TGTGCCAGCAGTGGCAGGTACTACGAGCAGTACTTC
TRBD1,TRBJ1-2,TRBV7-9,NA,CASTRTGLNYGYTF,TGTGCCAGCACCCGGACAGGGCTTAACTATGGCTACACCTTC
TRBD1,TRBJ2-7,TRBV2,NA,CANCRDRNYEQYF,TGTGCCAATTGCCGGGACAGGAACTACGAGCAGTACTTC
NA,TRBJ1-5,TRBV19,few,CASSIVSDSNQPQHF,TGTGCCAGTAGTATAGTGTCAGATAGCAATCAGCCCCAGCATTTT
NA,TRBJ1-2,TRBV4-2,NA,CASSQDIRSDYGYTF,TGTGCCAGCAGCCAAGATATTAGGTCAGACTATGGCTACACCTTC
TRBD2,TRBJ2-1,TRBV7-3,NA,CASSLRAGSGVNEQFF,TGTGCCAGCAGCTTAAGGGCGGGCAGCGGGGTAAATGAGCAGTTCTTC
TRBD1,TRBJ2-3,TRBV7-9,NA,CASSSDRGTDTQYF,TGTGCCAGCAGCTCGGACAGGGGCACAGATACGCAGTATTTT
TRBD2,TRBJ2-1,TRBV10-1,NA,CASSALKRERGYEQFF,TGCGCCAGCAGTGCACTCAAGCGGGAGAGGGGCTATGAGCAGTTCTTC
NA,TRBJ1-1,TRBV28,NA,CASSSLLRAFF,TGTGCCAGCAGTTCACTCCTCCGGGCTTTCTTT
NA,TRBJ2-5,TRBV28,NA,CASSSSPTGGETQYF,TGTGCCAGCAGTTCGTCCCCGACTGGGGGAGAGACCCAGTACTTC
TRBD2,TRBJ2-7,TRBV7-2,NA,CASSLSFKRERYEQYF,TGTGCCAGCAGCTTAAGTTTCAAGCGGGAGAGGTACGAGCAGTACTTC
TRBD2,TRBJ2-1,TRBV7-9,NA,CATPGLAGISYNEQFF,TGTGCCACTCCGGGACTAGCGGGTATCTCCTACAATGAGCAGTTCTTC
NA,TRBJ1-5,TRBV19,few,CASSIAVYSNQPQHF,TGTGCCAGTAGTATAGCAGTTTATAGCAATCAGCCCCAGCATTTT
NA,TRBJ2-1,TRBV27,NA,CASSVAREYFEQFF,TGTGCCAGCAGTGTCGCACGGGAGTACTTTGAGCAGTTCTTC
NA,TRBJ1-5,TRBV10-2,NA,CASGTGNQPQHF,TGCGCCAGCGGAACAGGGAATCAGCCCCAGCATTTT
NA,TRBJ2-7,TRBV29-1,NA,CSVEDLENRASYEQYF,TGCAGCGTTGAAGATCTAGAGAACAGGGCGAGCTACGAGCAGTACTTC
NA,TRBJ2-3,TRBV5-1,few,CASSPDSTSTDTQYF,TGCGCCAGCAGCCCAGACAGTACTAGCACAGATACGCAGTATTTT
TRBD2,TRBJ2-1,TRBV19,NA,CASSDSGRGREQFF,TGTGCCAGTAGCGATAGCGGGAGGGGACGCGAGCAGTTCTTC
TRBD1,TRBJ2-1,TRBV10-1,NA,CASSVGTGVANEQFF,TGCGCCAGCAGTGTGGGGACAGGGGTGGCCAATGAGCAGTTCTTC
NA,TRBJ1-2,TRBV19,NA,CASRETANYGYTF,TGTGCCAGTAGGGAGACGGCGAACTATGGCTACACCTTC
TRBD1,TRBJ1-5,TRBV4-2,NA,CASSPREGQGVQPQHF,TGTGCCAGCAGCCCTCGAGAGGGACAGGGAGTCCAGCCCCAGCATTTT
NA,TRBJ2-7,TRBV19,many,CASSIALSSYEQYF,TGTGCCAGTAGTATCGCGCTGAGCTCCTACGAGCAGTACTTC
NA,TRBJ2-1,TRBV15,NA,CATSRGRRGITYNEQFF,TGTGCCACCAGCAGAGGAAGAAGGGGGATCACCTACAATGAGCAGTTCTTC
NA,TRBJ2-3,TRBV7-9,NA,CASSPGNTDTQYF,TGTGCCAGCAGTCCTGGGAACACAGATACGCAGTATTTT
NA,TRBJ1-5,TRBV13,NA,CASSLGLGDKPQHF,TGTGCCAGCAGCTTAGGCCTCGGGGATAAGCCCCAGCATTTT
NA,TRBJ2-5,TRBV2,NA,CASNSPSGERETQYF,TGTGCCAGCAATAGCCCCTCTGGGGAGAGGGAGACCCAGTACTTC
NA,TRBJ2-5,TRBV27,few,CASSSRHSQETQYF,TGTGCCAGCAGTTCTCGACACAGCCAAGAGACCCAGTACTTC
TRBD1,TRBJ1-2,TRBV5-1,NA,CASSPLTGFSYGYTF,TGCGCCAGCAGCCCGCTGACAGGGTTTAGCTATGGCTACACCTTC
NA,TRBJ1-4,TRBV28,many,CASSPGIVNEKLFF,TGTGCCAGCAGTCCAGGAATCGTTAATGAAAAACTGTTTTTT
TRBD1,TRBJ1-5,TRBV5-1,NA,CASSLGTGNQPQHF,TGCGCCAGCAGCTTGGGGACAGGGAATCAGCCCCAGCATTTT
TRBD1,TRBJ2-6,TRBV15,few,CATSRLRTGFHSGANVLTF,TGTGCCACCAGCAGACTACGGACAGGGTTCCACTCTGGGGCCAACGTCCTGACTTTC
NA,TRBJ1-1,TRBV5-8,NA,CASSLMLNTEAFF,TGTGCCAGCAGCTTAATGTTGAACACTGAAGCTTTCTTT
NA,TRBJ2-7,TRBV7-8,few,CASSPGGGAEQYF,TGTGCCAGCAGCCCAGGGGGGGGAGCCGAGCAGTACTTC
NA,TRBJ1-2,TRBV2,few,CASSLQGVYGYTF,TGTGCCAGCAGTCTACAGGGAGTTTATGGCTACACCTTC
NA,TRBJ1-5,TRBV5-1,NA,CASSPHGWTDQPQHF,TGCGCCAGCAGCCCCCATGGGTGGACCGATCAGCCCCAGCATTTT
NA,TRBJ2-2,TRBV2,once,CASRGDLDTGELFF,TGTGCCAGCAGGGGGGACTTAGACACCGGGGAGCTGTTTTTT